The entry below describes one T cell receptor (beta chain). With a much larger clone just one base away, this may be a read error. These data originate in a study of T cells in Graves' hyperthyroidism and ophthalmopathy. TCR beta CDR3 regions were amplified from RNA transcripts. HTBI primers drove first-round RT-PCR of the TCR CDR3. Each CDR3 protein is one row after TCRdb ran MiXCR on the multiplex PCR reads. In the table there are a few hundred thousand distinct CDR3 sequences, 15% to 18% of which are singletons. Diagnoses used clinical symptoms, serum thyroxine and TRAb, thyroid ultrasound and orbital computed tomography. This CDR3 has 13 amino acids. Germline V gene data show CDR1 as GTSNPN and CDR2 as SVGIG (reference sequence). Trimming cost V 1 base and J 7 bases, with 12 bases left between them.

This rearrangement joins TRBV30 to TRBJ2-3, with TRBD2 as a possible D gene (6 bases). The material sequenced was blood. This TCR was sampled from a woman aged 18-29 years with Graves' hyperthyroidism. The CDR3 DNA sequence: TGTGCCTGGAGTGGACTAGAGGGGAATACGCAGTATTTT. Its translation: CAWSGLEGNTQYF.